This T cell receptor beta chain was found in a study of molecular identifiers for immune sequencing clone quantification. Study overall: Naive CD8 cell RNA, from roughly 20,000 or 100,000 cells, was split five ways in replicates, with four sequenced.

As regards this clonotype: What it binds is not known.

The CDR3 spans 15 residues. V lost 7 bases and J 5 bases, leaving 23 bases between the germline ends. The V gene's germline CDR1 is DFQATT and CDR2 SNEGSKA (reference sequence). TCRdb analysed the PCR reads with MiXCR anew, one entry per CDR3 protein. Of about 640,000 distinct CDR3 sequences in the sample, about 20% were seen once. Study-wide points: Jurkat TCR RNA from one cell was spiked into approximately 1 million naive cells, and it was reportedly detectable there.

Preparation of naive CD8 libraries involved roughly 19,000 to 1,100,000 sorted cells and 10%, 30% or 50% RNA. Input material: naive CD8+ T cells from blood, with Jurkat cell RNA spiked in. This sample's subset: FACS-sorted CD8+CD4-CCR7+CD45RA+ naive T cells. The chain uses TRBV20-1 and TRBJ2-5; D is ambiguous. The source is a human donor in good health. Some libraries in this study had Jurkat cell RNA spiked in. CDR3 nucleotide sequence: TGCAGTGTTCTCGGAATGATCGGCGGTTGGGAGACCCAGTACTTC. Protein sequence: CSVLGMIGGWETQYF.